The source of this TCR beta chain is a study of cytomegalovirus exposure and HLA in healthy donors. Study-level points and caveats: Analysis was performed later, and it showed HLA-associated TCR beta chains to be more clonally expanded than equally common others. Researchers reported in a later analysis that common viral pathogens appeared linked to several top clusters. A later analysis reportedly found that, within productive TCRs, an Asian-associated ancestry cluster had fewer N-insertions than the mean observed across the roughly 700 donors. Some V segments (TRBV6-2 and TRBV6-3 among them) were excluded as indistinguishable.

CDR3 size: 14 residues. V was clipped by 4 bases and J by 4 bases; unmatched bases: 8. Germline lookup yields CDR1 GTSNPN and CDR2 SVGIG (reference sequence). Concerning this clone itself: The target antigen is unknown.

A multiplex PCR was run with 60 Vbeta primers and 13 Jbeta primers. Assay used: immunoSEQ multiplex PCR; TCRdb lists only in-frame clones, some missing. The sample lists some 250,000 clones, 82% seen once, with 5% to 6.5% in the top ten. Material for sequencing was PBMCs. J is TRBJ2-3 and V is TRBV30; 7 bases agree with TRBD2. This receptor was taken from a woman aged 40-49 years in good health and CMV-seropositive. CDR3 sequence (DNA): TGTGCCTGGATTCCCAGCGGGGTCCCAGATACGCAGTATTTT. This translates into CAWIPSGVPDTQYF. Drawing the rest from reference TRBV30 and TRBJ2-3, the complete variable domain is SQTIHQWPATLVQPVGSPLSLECTVEGTSNPNLYWYRQAAGRGLQLLFYSVGIGQISSEVPQNLSASRPQDRQFILSSKKLLLSDSGFYLCAWIPSGVPDTQYFGPGTRLTVL.